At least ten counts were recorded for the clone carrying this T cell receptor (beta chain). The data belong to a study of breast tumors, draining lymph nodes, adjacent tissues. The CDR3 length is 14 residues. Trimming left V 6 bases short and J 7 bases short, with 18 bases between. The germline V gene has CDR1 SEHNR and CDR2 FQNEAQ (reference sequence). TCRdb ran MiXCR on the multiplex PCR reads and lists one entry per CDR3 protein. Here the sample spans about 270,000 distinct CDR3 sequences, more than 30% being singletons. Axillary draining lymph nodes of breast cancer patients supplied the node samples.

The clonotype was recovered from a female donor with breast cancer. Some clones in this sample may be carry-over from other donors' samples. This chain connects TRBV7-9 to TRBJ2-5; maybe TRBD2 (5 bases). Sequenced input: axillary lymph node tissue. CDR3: CASRTGGPQRTQYF. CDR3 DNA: TGTGCCAGCAGGACCGGCGGGCCTCAGAGGACCCAGTACTTC.